These T cell receptor beta chains were read from a single sample in a study of control samples from healthy donors and cancer patients. Sequenced by immunoSEQ multiplex PCR; TCRdb stores in-frame clones only, minus some. The repertoire consists of roughly 48,000 clones, with approximately 90% occurring once and the leading ten covering roughly a fifth. Sequencing input: PBMCs. The receptor set was obtained from a woman aged 40 to 50 with head and neck cancer. The CDR3 runs from the conserved cysteine through the conserved F or W. D genes are given only for firm matches. The listing skips clone size in some rows; elsewhere it reads once, few, many or a size class.

>TRBV5-1|TRBJ1-5|TRBD1|.
CASSLAGGSNQPQHF
TGCGCCAGCAGCTTGGCAGGGGGAAGCAATCAGCCCCAGCATTTT
>TRBV24-1|TRBJ1-5|.|few
CATSDNRDTRSQPQHF
TGTGCCACCAGTGATAACCGGGACACCCGCAGTCAGCCCCAGCATTTT
>TRBV5-5|TRBJ2-7|.|.
CASSSGTPPSYEQYF
TGTGCCAGCAGCTCAGGGACCCCGCCGTCCTACGAGCAGTACTTC
>TRBV30|TRBJ1-1|.|.
CAWDKDSMNTEAFF
TGTGCCTGGGATAAAGACAGCATGAACACTGAAGCTTTCTTT
>TRBV19|TRBJ1-6|.|.
CASTVTSSYNSPLHF
TGTGCCAGTACAGTCACGAGCTCCTATAATTCACCCCTCCACTTT
>TRBV7-9|TRBJ1-2|.|.
CASSLARVSYTF
TGTGCCAGCAGCTTAGCCCGAGTAAGCTACACCTTC
>TRBV11-3|TRBJ2-3|.|once
CASSPFGSSDTQYF
TGTGCCAGCAGCCCTTTCGGGAGTTCAGATACGCAGTATTTT
>TRBV7-8|TRBJ1-1|TRBD1|.
CASSPGRGLRMNTEAFF
TGTGCCAGCAGCCCGGGCAGGGGGCTCCGGATGAACACTGAAGCTTTCTTT
>TRBV6-5|TRBJ1-5|.|once
CASSRRGGGNQPQHF
TGTGCCAGCAGTCGAAGGGGAGGAGGCAATCAGCCCCAGCATTTT
>TRBV29-1|TRBJ1-4|.|.
CTARTASNEKLFF
TGCACCGCCCGGACCGCTAGTAATGAAAAACTGTTTTTT
>TRBV5-4|TRBJ1-3|.|.
CASSSGRDQGNTIYF
TGTGCCAGCAGCTCGGGACGGGACCAAGGAAACACCATATATTTT
>TRBV29-1|TRBJ2-5|TRBD2|.
CSVEPNPPLAGGPEETQYF
TGCAGCGTTGAGCCAAACCCCCCTCTAGCGGGAGGGCCGGAAGAGACCCAGTACTTC
>TRBV10-3|TRBJ2-7|.|.
CAISESGDSPYEQYF
TGTGCCATCAGTGAGTCAGGGGATTCCCCCTACGAGCAGTACTTC
>TRBV5-4|TRBJ1-1|.|.
CASSLDGGRLDTEAFF
TGTGCCAGCAGCTTGGACGGGGGCAGGTTGGACACTGAAGCTTTCTTT
>TRBV6-5|TRBJ1-2|.|few
CASTWQGTGYTF
TGTGCCAGCACATGGCAGGGGACGGGCTACACCTTC
>TRBV28|TRBJ2-4|.|.
CASSYKGLLGDKNIQYF
TGTGCCAGCAGTTATAAAGGACTACTTGGGGACAAAAACATTCAGTACTTC
>TRBV11-2|TRBJ2-1|TRBD1|.
CASSLKRTGRSSYNEQFF
TGTGCCAGCAGCTTAAAACGGACAGGGAGGTCCTCCTACAATGAGCAGTTCTTC
>TRBV19|TRBJ1-2|TRBD1|.
CASSIDPRGTYGYTF
TGTGCCAGTAGTATAGATCCCAGGGGGACCTATGGCTACACCTTC
>TRBV6-1|TRBJ2-1|.|.
CASSEPTERRSSYNEQFF
TGTGCCAGCAGTGAACCCACTGAGCGGAGGAGCTCCTACAATGAGCAGTTCTTC
>TRBV12-3/TRBV12-4|TRBJ1-1|.|.
CASSLVGDTEAFF
TGTGCCAGCAGTTTAGTGGGTGATACTGAAGCTTTCTTT
>TRBV9|TRBJ1-5|.|.
CASSALRRTVYSNQPQHF
TGTGCCAGCAGCGCGCTACGTAGGACAGTGTATAGCAATCAGCCCCAGCATTTT
>TRBV11-2|TRBJ2-7|.|.
CASSWAYEQYF
TGTGCCAGCAGCTGGGCCTACGAGCAGTACTTC
>TRBV5-1|TRBJ1-1|.|.
CASSLGPTRLVTEAFF
TGCGCCAGCAGCCTGGGACCGACTCGTTTGGTCACTGAAGCTTTCTTT
>TRBV20-1|TRBJ1-6|.|.
CSASARAYNSPLHF
TGCAGTGCTAGTGCTAGAGCCTATAATTCACCCCTCCACTTT
>TRBV6-5|TRBJ1-2|TRBD1|.
CASSVPGQGGRGYTF
TGTGCCAGCAGCGTACCGGGACAGGGGGGACGGGGCTACACCTTC
>TRBV4-2|TRBJ2-3|.|.
CASSQASTVADTQYF
TGTGCCAGCAGCCAAGCTAGTACCGTTGCAGATACGCAGTATTTT
>TRBV7-9|TRBJ2-1|TRBD2|.
CASSPRGLAGGNEQFF
TGTGCCAGCAGCCCGAGGGGGCTAGCGGGGGGGAATGAGCAGTTCTTC
>TRBV18|TRBJ1-1|.|.
CASSPRVPGDTEAFF
TGTGCCAGCTCACCAAGGGTCCCGGGCGACACTGAAGCTTTCTTT
>TRBV18|TRBJ1-5|.|once
CASSPPSGDGNQPQHF
TGTGCCAGCTCACCACCGTCCGGGGATGGGAATCAGCCCCAGCATTTT
>TRBV28|TRBJ1-4|TRBD1|.
CASRGQGGNEKLFF
TGTGCCAGCAGGGGACAGGGGGGAAATGAAAAACTGTTTTTT
>TRBV7-3|TRBJ1-2|.|.
CASSLGGGEGYTF
TGTGCCAGCAGCTTAGGGGGCGGGGAGGGCTACACCTTC
>TRBV3-1/TRBV3-2|TRBJ1-2|.|.
CASSQGFTPYYGYTF
TGTGCCAGCAGCCAAGGTTTTACCCCATACTATGGCTACACCTTC
>TRBV2|TRBJ2-7|.|.
CASSGESYEQYF
TGTGCCAGCAGTGGGGAAAGCTACGAGCAGTACTTC
>TRBV7-9|TRBJ2-5|.|.
CASSLVIGGEETQYF
TGTGCCAGCAGCTTAGTTATAGGGGGGGAAGAGACCCAGTACTTC
>TRBV6-6|TRBJ1-2|TRBD1|.
CASSSRDRGLGAGYTF
TGTGCCAGCAGTTCACGGGACAGGGGGCTTGGTGCTGGCTACACCTTC
>TRBV3-1/TRBV3-2|TRBJ2-2|TRBD2|.
CASSQDRLAGVGGELFF
TGTGCCAGCAGCCAAGATAGGCTAGCGGGAGTAGGCGGGGAGCTGTTTTTT
>TRBV6-6|TRBJ1-5|TRBD1|.
CASRTGGTGSNQPQHF
TGTGCCAGCAGAACAGGGGGGACGGGGAGCAATCAGCCCCAGCATTTT
>TRBV4-2|TRBJ2-1|TRBD2|few
CASSQKRGGLAEYNEQFF
TGTGCCAGCAGCCAAAAAAGGGGAGGACTAGCGGAGTACAATGAGCAGTTCTTC
>TRBV18|TRBJ2-6|.|.
CASSPTTFTGNSGANVLTF
TGTGCCAGCTCACCAACTACCTTCACAGGGAACTCTGGGGCCAACGTCCTGACTTTC
>TRBV12-3/TRBV12-4|TRBJ2-3|.|.
CASSPHSTDTQYF
TGTGCCAGCAGCCCGCATAGCACAGATACGCAGTATTTT
>TRBV5-5|TRBJ2-5|TRBD2|.
CASSLAGPSGAQETQYF
TGTGCCAGCAGCTTGGCCGGTCCTAGCGGGGCACAAGAGACCCAGTACTTC
>TRBV6-5|TRBJ1-5|.|.
CASGRLSSNQPQHF
TGTGCCAGCGGCCGACTGTCTAGCAATCAGCCCCAGCATTTT
>TRBV27|TRBJ2-7|TRBD2|.
CASSNIAGGISYEQYF
TGTGCCAGCAGTAACATAGCGGGAGGGATCTCCTACGAGCAGTACTTC
>TRBV6-5|TRBJ2-3|TRBD2|.
CASSYSGTSGGFPQYF
TGTGCCAGCAGTTATTCAGGGACTAGCGGGGGGTTCCCGCAGTATTTT
>TRBV29-1|TRBJ1-5|.|few
CSVQSGASNQPQHF
TGCAGCGTTCAGTCCGGAGCTAGCAATCAGCCCCAGCATTTT
>TRBV6-5|TRBJ1-2|.|.
CASRIEGPGYGYTF
TGTGCCAGCAGAATAGAGGGCCCAGGCTATGGCTACACCTTC
>TRBV6-6|TRBJ1-2|.|.
CASLFGPSYGYTF
TGTGCCAGCCTTTTCGGACCGAGCTATGGCTACACCTTC
>TRBV30|TRBJ2-1|TRBD2|.
CACPTQAGGHEQFF
TGTGCCTGCCCAACACAGGCGGGAGGGCATGAGCAGTTCTTC
>TRBV2|TRBJ1-2|TRBD1|.
CASTTIRGQGGGYTF
TGTGCCAGCACGACGATCAGGGGGCAGGGAGGTGGCTACACCTTC
>TRBV3-1/TRBV3-2|TRBJ1-3|.|.
CASSQEWDLTGNTIYF
TGTGCCAGCAGCCAAGAATGGGACCTCACTGGAAACACCATATATTTT
>TRBV20-1|TRBJ2-1|.|.
CSASVSGAPNEQFF
TGCAGTGCTAGTGTCTCGGGGGCCCCCAATGAGCAGTTCTTC
>TRBV6-5|TRBJ1-4|TRBD1|.
CASSPTGGPNEKLFF
TGTGCCAGCAGTCCGACAGGGGGTCCTAATGAAAAACTGTTTTTT
>TRBV5-1|TRBJ1-1|.|.
CASSLESGRVGTEAFF
TGCGCCAGCAGCTTGGAGAGTGGCAGGGTAGGGACTGAAGCTTTCTTT
>TRBV5-6|TRBJ2-7|TRBD2|.
CASSRGLVFYEQYF
TGTGCCAGCAGCCGAGGACTAGTTTTCTACGAGCAGTACTTC
>TRBV5-1|TRBJ1-3|TRBD1|.
CASSRDRSSGNTIYF
TGCGCCAGCAGCAGGGACAGAAGCTCTGGAAACACCATATATTTT